This note documents a single TCR beta chain sequence. Its antigen is currently unknown. Regarding time point: persistent/refractory GD, antithyroid drugs over 5 years with positive TRAb. The TCR library was made from RNA that had been extracted from PBMCs in TRIzol. Building of the TCR beta libraries involved iRepertoire HTBI primers and Arm-PCR of CDR3 regions. Per the study methods: Identified across the samples were around 62 TRBV segments and more than twelve TRBJ segments. TCRdb recomputed calls from the multiplex PCR reads with MiXCR, one row per CDR3 protein. None of the V and J calls come from the authors' own analysis; TCRdb made them. In the table there are around 510,000 distinct CDR3 sequences, 20% of which are singletons. The CDR3 has 12 amino acids. Trimming took off 5 bases at V and 2 bases at J, with 10 bases between the two ends. Per the germline V gene, CDR1 is SQVTM and CDR2 is ANQGSEA.

This record belongs to a study of regulatory T cells in long-lasting Graves disease. Study findings and constraints: Persistent patients shared 2,700 or so public clonotypes among themselves. Newly diagnosed patients shared fewer, at more than 850.

The sample in question was peripheral blood mononuclear cells (PBMCs), obtained when the disease was refractory, from a patient treated with antithyroid drugs. The receptor comes from a female donor with Graves disease. The genes are TRBV29-1 and TRBJ2-7; no firm D call. The CDR3 protein is CSVKNSPYEQYF. In DNA form, the CDR3 reads TGCAGCGTTAAGAACAGTCCCTACGAGCAGTACTTC.